These T cell receptor beta chains were read from a single sample in a study of identical twins. One entry per CDR3 protein results from TCRdb running MiXCR on the 5' RACE reads. The repertoire has about 530,000 distinct CDR3 sequences, roughly 15% of them found once; the top ten carry 0.44%. This sample was shared with a second study, whose subject was yellow fever vaccine responses in identical twins.

Sequencing used CD4+ T cells sorted from blood. The receptors come from a woman between 18 and 30 years old in good health. Each CDR3 is given with its conserved first and last residue. A D gene is named only where the DNA matches it firmly. A row's size may be missing; if present it is once, few, many or a size class.

D gene	J gene	clone size	V gene	CDR3 protein	CDR3 DNA
TRBD2	TRBJ2-5	few	TRBV29-1	CSVGGSGETQYF	TGCAGCGTTGGCGGGAGCGGGGAGACCCAGTACTTC
-	TRBJ2-3	-	TRBV11-1	CASSLGRRGTAQYF	TGTGCCAGCAGCTTAGGCCGACGGGGGACGGCGCAGTATTTT
-	TRBJ2-2	-	TRBV12-3/TRBV12-4	CACQGFGAGELFF	TGTGCCTGTCAGGGATTTGGCGCCGGGGAGCTGTTTTTT
-	TRBJ1-5	many	TRBV29-1	CSTGTNSNQPQHF	TGCAGCACGGGAACCAATAGCAATCAGCCCCAGCATTTT
-	TRBJ2-5	-	TRBV20-1	CSARDGREETQYF	TGCAGTGCTAGAGATGGACGGGAGGAGACCCAGTACTTC
TRBD1	TRBJ2-3	few	TRBV5-1	CASSLPGQNTDTQYF	TGCGCCAGCAGCTTGCCGGGACAGAACACAGATACGCAGTATTTT
-	TRBJ2-7	few	TRBV29-1	CSVLRTDSYEQYF	TGCAGCGTTTTAAGGACAGACTCCTACGAGCAGTACTTC
TRBD2	TRBJ2-1	-	TRBV6-1	CASNRRVSGGSYNEQFF	TGTGCCAGCAATAGAAGGGTGAGCGGGGGTTCCTACAATGAGCAGTTCTTC
-	TRBJ2-7	-	TRBV7-2	CASSLALGNWDEQYF	TGTGCCAGCAGCTTAGCGCTGGGGAATTGGGACGAGCAGTACTTC
TRBD2	TRBJ2-1	few	TRBV4-1	CASSQGASGRANNEQFF	TGCGCCAGCAGCCAAGGGGCTAGCGGGAGGGCTAACAATGAGCAGTTCTTC
-	TRBJ2-2	-	TRBV12-3/TRBV12-4	CASSFEGAGELFF	TGTGCCAGCAGTTTTGAAGGGGCCGGGGAGCTGTTTTTT
-	TRBJ2-1	few	TRBV12-3/TRBV12-4	CASSQGGWVYNEQFF	TGTGCCAGCAGCCAGGGGGGTTGGGTCTACAATGAGCAGTTCTTC
-	TRBJ1-1	many	TRBV2	CASKGGANTEAFF	TGTGCCAGCAAAGGAGGGGCTAACACTGAAGCTTTCTTT
-	TRBJ2-5	few	TRBV10-3	CAISESELEEKTQYF	TGTGCCATCAGTGAGTCGGAGCTGGAGGAGAAGACCCAGTACTTC
-	TRBJ2-2	few	TRBV12-3/TRBV12-4	CASSSTTGFGELFF	TGTGCCAGCAGCTCAACCACAGGGTTCGGGGAGCTGTTTTTT
-	TRBJ2-1	many	TRBV12-3/TRBV12-4	CASSSDLAWVRNEQFF	TGTGCCAGCAGCTCAGACCTAGCTTGGGTTCGCAATGAGCAGTTCTTC
-	TRBJ2-2	-	TRBV10-1	CASSEGNTGELFF	TGCGCCAGCAGTGAGGGGAACACCGGGGAGCTGTTTTTT
-	TRBJ2-1	-	TRBV6-2/TRBV6-3	CASSPFSGTRSYNEQFF	TGTGCCAGCAGCCCATTCTCCGGGACACGCTCCTACAATGAGCAGTTCTTC
-	TRBJ2-1	few	TRBV15	CATSRDLPNEQFF	TGTGCCACCAGCAGGGATCTTCCAAATGAGCAGTTCTTC
-	TRBJ1-5	-	TRBV20-1	CSARDASGFYVDNQPQHF	TGCAGTGCTAGAGATGCCTCGGGCTTCTACGTGGACAATCAGCCCCAGCATTTT
-	TRBJ2-3	-	TRBV27	CASSLGPVHTDTQYF	TGTGCCAGCAGTTTAGGGCCCGTCCACACAGATACGCAGTATTTT
-	TRBJ1-5	few	TRBV28	CASRKGLERQPQHF	TGTGCCAGCAGGAAGGGGTTAGAGAGGCAGCCCCAGCATTTT
TRBD1	TRBJ1-1	many	TRBV12-3/TRBV12-4	CASRVWDRMNTEAFF	TGTGCCAGCAGGGTCTGGGACAGGATGAACACTGAAGCTTTCTTT
-	TRBJ2-1	-	TRBV7-9	CASVTSSSYNEQFF	TGTGCCAGCGTAACTTCGAGCTCCTACAATGAGCAGTTCTTC
-	TRBJ2-5	few	TRBV4-1	CASSQDGGQEGETQYF	TGCGCCAGCAGCCAAGATGGTGGCCAAGAAGGAGAGACCCAGTACTTC
TRBD1	TRBJ2-1	few	TRBV2	CASSDSNRGSWGYNEQFF	TGTGCCAGCAGTGATTCAAACAGGGGAAGTTGGGGTTACAATGAGCAGTTCTTC
-	TRBJ1-6	few	TRBV6-1	CASSPRHPRSDSPLHF	TGTGCCAGCAGTCCACGCCATCCGCGCTCGGATTCACCCCTCCACTTT
TRBD1	TRBJ2-4	few	TRBV3-1	CASSHPGQGDIQYF	TGTGCCAGCAGCCACCCGGGACAGGGCGACATTCAGTACTTC
-	TRBJ1-1	many	TRBV2	CASSWTANTEAFF	TGTGCCAGCAGTTGGACAGCGAACACTGAAGCTTTCTTT
TRBD2	TRBJ2-1	-	TRBV5-1	CASRPGTSGDNEQFF	TGCGCCAGCAGACCCGGGACTAGCGGGGACAATGAGCAGTTCTTC
-	TRBJ2-7	few	TRBV7-9	CASSAGGRPDYEQYF	TGTGCCAGCAGCGCCGGAGGACGTCCGGATTACGAGCAGTACTTC
-	TRBJ1-4	many	TRBV12-3/TRBV12-4	CASSPLRGQKLEKLFF	TGTGCCAGCAGTCCCCTAAGAGGACAGAAGCTTGAAAAACTGTTTTTT
TRBD2	TRBJ2-5	-	TRBV29-1	CSAPRGGRKETQYF	TGCAGCGCTCCGCGGGGGGGTCGAAAAGAGACCCAGTACTTC
-	TRBJ1-1	-	TRBV20-1	CSARGGKNTEAFF	TGCAGTGCTCGAGGGGGGAAGAACACTGAAGCTTTCTTT
TRBD2	TRBJ2-4	-	TRBV7-2	CASSLGLAGGKNIQYF	TGTGCCAGCAGCTTAGGACTAGCGGGAGGGAAAAACATTCAGTACTTC
TRBD1	TRBJ2-5	few	TRBV10-3	CATEDGQGRETQYF	TGTGCCACCGAGGATGGACAGGGACGGGAGACCCAGTACTTC
TRBD2	TRBJ2-3	few	TRBV7-9	CASSHRLAGGTDTQYF	TGTGCCAGCAGCCATCGACTAGCGGGGGGCACAGATACGCAGTATTTT
-	TRBJ2-3	few	TRBV20-1	CSASERPGKDTQYF	TGCAGTGCTAGCGAGAGGCCAGGAAAAGATACGCAGTATTTT
TRBD1	TRBJ1-5	many	TRBV15	CAIGTGKLAGSQPQHF	TGTGCCATCGGGACAGGGAAACTCGCGGGATCTCAGCCCCAGCATTTT
TRBD1	TRBJ2-7	-	TRBV24-1	CATSDPDVGGGYEQYF	TGTGCCACCAGTGATCCCGATGTAGGGGGCGGCTACGAGCAGTACTTC
-	TRBJ2-7	-	TRBV6-1	CASSHPGLTVDEQYF	TGTGCCAGCAGCCATCCGGGACTTACCGTTGACGAGCAGTACTTC
TRBD2	TRBJ2-1	-	TRBV9	CASSVAGGREGRYEQFF	TGTGCCAGCAGCGTAGCTGGGGGGCGGGAGGGCCGGTATGAGCAGTTCTTC
TRBD2	TRBJ2-1	-	TRBV5-1	CASSLAPGLPYNEQFF	TGCGCCAGCAGCTTGGCCCCGGGACTACCGTACAATGAGCAGTTCTTC
-	TRBJ2-2	few	TRBV27	CASRLSDTGELFF	TGTGCCAGCAGACTTAGTGACACCGGGGAGCTGTTTTTT
-	TRBJ1-2	few	TRBV5-8	CASSLTYTF	TGTGCCAGCAGCTTAACCTACACCTTC
-	TRBJ2-2	-	TRBV28	CASSGAIGTGELFF	TGTGCCAGCAGTGGCGCCATAGGGACCGGGGAGCTGTTTTTT
TRBD1	TRBJ1-4	-	TRBV7-9	CASSPGQTTNEKLFF	TGTGCCAGCAGTCCGGGACAGACAACTAATGAAAAACTGTTTTTT
TRBD1	TRBJ1-1	many	TRBV28	CASSFVRPGTAFLNTEAFF	TGTGCCAGCAGTTTCGTTAGACCTGGGACAGCCTTCCTGAACACTGAAGCTTTCTTT
-	TRBJ2-1	many	TRBV5-1	CASSFELSEQFF	TGCGCCAGCAGCTTTGAGTTAAGTGAGCAGTTCTTC
TRBD2	TRBJ2-5	-	TRBV20-1	CSAARGSGGPETQYF	TGCAGTGCTGCACGCGGTAGCGGGGGGCCCGAGACCCAGTACTTC
TRBD2	TRBJ2-2	-	TRBV24-1	CATSDPGLGHTGELFF	TGTGCCACCAGTGATCCCGGACTAGGGCACACCGGGGAGCTGTTTTTT
-	TRBJ2-7	-	TRBV3-1	CASSQSVNSYEQYF	TGTGCCAGCAGCCAAAGTGTAAATTCCTACGAGCAGTACTTC
TRBD2	TRBJ2-1	many	TRBV9	CASSPGTTLRSEQFF	TGTGCCAGCAGCCCCGGGACTACCCTACGCAGTGAGCAGTTCTTC
-	TRBJ2-2	many	TRBV29-1	CSVPLDRKTGELFF	TGCAGCGTTCCCTTAGACAGGAAGACCGGGGAGCTGTTTTTT
TRBD2	TRBJ2-1	-	TRBV29-1	CSVWGLVNEQFF	TGCAGCGTGTGGGGACTAGTAAATGAGCAGTTCTTC